This T cell receptor beta chain was recorded in a study of blood T cell repertoires in COVID-19. Study-level background: Sources were T cells, B-cell-depleted T cells, or PBMCs; the material itself was cDNA or gDNA.

Sequencing used immunoSEQ multiplex PCR; TCRdb keeps in-frame clones, though not all of them. The sample lists some 460,000 clones, about nine tenths occurring once. Those who participated ranged in age from roughly 18 to 89 years and resided in around 22 US areas. Clinical histories supplied by participants themselves formed the basis of cohort assignment. Either two negative PCRs, clearance, or symptom resolution qualified Cohort 3 donors as recovered. V gave up 2 bases and J gave up 3 bases, with 11 bases separating them. The CDR3 loop spans 16 amino acids. Germline lookup yields CDR1 ENHRY and CDR2 SYGVKD.

The V call is TRBV10-3, the J call TRBJ1-6; D is unclear. Sequenced input: PBMCs or T cells enriched from blood (not recorded which). The receptor was isolated from a woman between 18 and 30 years old who had recovered from COVID-19. The CDR3 loop reads CAISELGSSYNSPLHF. The DNA for the CDR3 is TGTGCCATCAGTGAGCTAGGCAGCAGCTATAATTCACCCCTCCACTTT.